What follows describes a single T cell receptor (beta chain). Antigen: not known. The sample is drawn from a study of cytomegalovirus exposure and HLA in healthy donors. With 2 bases clipped from V and 4 bases from J, the junction kept 8 bases outside the gene matches. CDR3 size: 17 residues. The germline gives CDR1 LGHNA, CDR2 YNFKEQ. Study-level findings and limits: A later analysis showed HLA-associated TCR beta chains outstripping equally common others in clonal expansion.

Researchers ran the PCR with 60 Vbeta and 13 Jbeta primers. Some clones are missing from TCRdb's copy, which holds only in-frame ones; the method was immunoSEQ multiplex PCR. The sample lists some 51,000 clones, about 77% seen once, with around 2.5% in the top ten. The receptor was isolated from a female donor in good health and CMV-seronegative. The J gene is TRBJ1-3, the V gene TRBV4-2, with TRBD1 matching over 10 bases. The sample comprised PBMCs. The CDR3 bases are TGTGCCAGCAGCCAACTTGGGACAGGGGCCTCAGGAAACACCATATATTTT. This translates into CASSQLGTGASGNTIYF.